Each of the 24 T cell receptor beta chains below was sequenced from the same sample in a study of beta chain features in type 1 diabetes. cDNA synthesis used the whole RNA isolate, giving expressed TCRB sequences. Profiling relied on immunoSEQ multiplex PCR, and the TCRdb table lists in-frame clones only, not all of them. The data contain about 470,000 clones, around 28% of them singletons. Material for sequencing was naive CD4+ T cells from blood. These receptors were collected from a man between 18 and 29 years old in good health.

J is TRBJ1-4 and V is TRBV29-1; D perhaps matches TRBD1 (6 bases). V was trimmed by 6 bases and J by 4 bases, leaving 12 bases between them. The length of the CDR3 is 13 residues. Per germline, CDR1 SQVTM and CDR2 ANQGSEA. CDR3 residues: CSVGTRLNEKLFF. CDR3 nucleotide sequence: TGCAGCGTCGGGACACGTCTTAATGAAAAACTGTTTTTT.

This clone was observed a few times. The genes are TRBV7-9 and TRBJ2-7; 9 bases align to TRBD1. The CDR3 covers 12 residues. CDR1 is SEHNR and CDR2 is FQNEAQ in the germline V gene (reference sequence). The J segment lost 7 bases and the V segment lost 3 bases, leaving 1 base of the junction unmatched. The CDR3 bases are TGTGCCAGCAGCTTCGGACAGGGGGAGCAGTACTTC. Translating gives CASSFGQGEQYF.

This chain links TRBV30 with TRBJ1-1, with unresolved D. V lost 3 bases and J 4 bases, leaving 12 bases between the germline ends. CDR3 size: 13 residues. CDR1 and CDR2 from the germline V gene are GTSNPN and SVGIG (reference sequence). The CDR3, as DNA: TGTGCCTGGAGCACAATTCTTACCACTGAAGCTTTCTTT. It specifies CAWSTILTTEAFF.

This clone was seen a handful of times. The rearrangement joins TRBV28 to TRBJ2-7, with 11 bases fitting TRBD2. The CDR3 sequence is 16 residues long. V gave up 1 base and J gave up 0 bases; unmatched junction bases: 2. Looked up from germline, CDR1 is MDHEN and CDR2 is SYDVKM. As DNA, the CDR3 is TGTGCCAGCAGTTTATCCCTAGCGGGAGGCTCCTACGAGCAGTACTTC. Encoded protein: CASSLSLAGGSYEQYF.

The chain joins TRBV9 to TRBJ2-5; maybe TRBD2 (6 bases). The CDR3 covers 13 residues. The V end was cut by 3 bases, the J end by 5 bases, with 11 bases between. CDR1 and CDR2 from the germline V gene are SGDLS and YYNGEE. The chain's CDR3 is CASSASGWETQYF. The CDR3, as DNA: TGTGCCAGCAGCGCGAGCGGGTGGGAGACCCAGTACTTC.

This clone was observed a few times. Other DNA sequences in this specimen translate into the identical CDR3. This chain connects TRBV18 to TRBJ2-1; tentatively, D is TRBD2 (5 bases). The CDR3 has 14 amino acids. Germline CDR1 KGHSH, CDR2 LQKENI. The ends were cut back, 6 bases at V and 0 bases at J, with 9 bases in the middle. CDR3 nucleotides: TGTGCCAGCTCGCCGGGGAGCTCCTACAATGAGCAGTTCTTC. This gives the protein CASSPGSSYNEQFF.

The rearrangement joins TRBV4-2 to TRBJ1-5; weak D call: TRBD1 (5 bases). The CDR3 loop spans 14 amino acids. The germline V gene encodes CDR1 LGHNA and CDR2 YNFKEQ. Trimming cost V 5 bases and J 4 bases, with 12 bases left between them. Here the CDR3 reads CASSKMGENQPQHF. In DNA, the CDR3 is TGTGCCAGCAGCAAGATGGGGGAAAATCAGCCCCAGCATTTT.

This clone was observed at least ten times. The V gene is TRBV14, the J gene TRBJ2-1; 7 bases match TRBD2. The CDR3 consists of 15 residues. The germline V gene encodes CDR1 SGHDN and CDR2 FVKESK. The trim removed 4 bases at V and 7 bases at J, leaving 10 bases unmatched. The CDR3 region is CASSRLAVAGNEQFF. CDR3 DNA sequence: TGTGCCAGCAGCCGCCTAGCGGTGGCTGGGAATGAGCAGTTCTTC.

The rearrangement links TRBV2 to TRBJ2-1, with a possible D match to TRBD1 (5 bases). V was trimmed by 8 bases and J by 0 bases, leaving 11 bases between them. Germline CDR1 is SNHLY and CDR2 is FYNNEI. This CDR3 comprises 14 residues. The CDR3 here is CASQGVSSYNEQFF. CDR3 nucleotide sequence: TGTGCCAGCCAAGGGGTTAGCTCCTACAATGAGCAGTTCTTC.

This clone has more than one count but fewer than ten. The rearrangement uses TRBV5-6 and TRBJ2-5; D gene ambiguous. The germline CDR1 and CDR2 sequences are SGHDT and YYEEEE. There are 12 residues in the CDR3. V was cut by 7 bases and J by 5 bases, with 12 bases left in between. The CDR3, as DNA: TGTGCCAGCCGACTGGGATACGAGACCCAGTACTTC. As protein: CASRLGYETQYF.

In this sample, this clone turned up a few times. This chain joins TRBV29-1 and TRBJ2-7; the D gene could be TRBD1 or TRBD2 (5 bases each). The CDR3 sequence is 16 residues long. Trimming cost V 4 bases and J 4 bases, with 23 bases left between them. CDR1 and CDR2 from the germline V gene are SQVTM and ANQGSEA. The CDR3 protein is CSVVAASQGSGYEQYF. The DNA for the CDR3 is TGCAGCGTTGTGGCAGCTAGTCAGGGTTCGGGGTACGAGCAGTACTTC.

Concerning this clone itself: The same CDR3 is also encoded by other DNA sequences in this sample. The rearrangement joins TRBV18 to TRBJ2-7; D ambiguous. The CDR3 is made up of 13 amino acids. Germline loops: CDR1 KGHSH, CDR2 LQKENI. Trimming removed 3 bases at V and 1 base at J, with 7 bases between. The CDR3 DNA sequence: TGTGCCAGCTCACCCCCCAGTTCCTACGAGCAGTACTTC. This gives the protein CASSPPSSYEQYF. Full variable domain (remainder filled in from reference TRBV18 and TRBJ2-7): NAGVMQNPRHLVRRRGQEARLRCSPMKGHSHVYWYRQLPEEGLKFMVYLQKENIIDESGMPKERFSAEFPKEGPSILRIQQVVRGDSAAYFCASSPPSSYEQYFGPGTRLTVT.

The gene calls are TRBV27 and TRBJ2-1; D is ambiguous. CDR3 length: 15 residues. Per germline, CDR1 MNHEY and CDR2 SMNVEV (reference sequence). V was trimmed by 5 bases and J by 9 bases, leaving 20 bases between them. The CDR3: CASSTTRFLGIEQFF. In DNA, the CDR3 is TGTGCCAGCAGTACCACCCGTTTTCTGGGCATTGAGCAGTTCTTC.

This clone came up a few times. This chain connects TRBV7-2 to TRBJ2-5, with D maybe TRBD1 (6 bases). Germline V gives CDR1 SGHTA, CDR2 FQGNSA. The CDR3 contains 13 residues. Trimming pared 7 bases from V and 5 bases from J, leaving 14 bases between. In nucleotides, the CDR3 is TGTGCCAGCATGTTATATCAGGGGGAGACCCAGTACTTC. Residues: CASMLYQGETQYF.

This clone was counted a few times. The CDR3 region has the DNA TGCGCCAGCGCACTTGGGACTAGTTTATACGAGCAGTACTTC. Translated, it gives CASALGTSLYEQYF. This chain connects TRBV5-1 to TRBJ2-7, with 8 bases fitting TRBD2. The V gene end was trimmed by 7 bases and the J gene end by 4 bases; junction bases not matched to a gene: 10. The CDR3 covers 14 residues. Germline V gene lookup returns CDR1 SGHRS and CDR2 YFSETQ.

The chain is built from TRBV30 and TRBJ2-1; the match to TRBD2 covers 10 bases. This CDR3 is built from 15 residues. Germline values: CDR1 GTSNPN, CDR2 SVGIG (reference sequence). V was pared by 0 bases and J by 9 bases, with 8 bases of the junction left unmatched. CDR3 amino acids: CAWSVRAGGPVEQFF. Written as DNA, the CDR3 is TGTGCCTGGAGTGTACGAGCGGGAGGGCCTGTTGAGCAGTTCTTC.

The rearrangement links TRBV30 to TRBJ1-2, with no clear D. The CDR3 runs 12 residues. Germline CDR1 is GTSNPN and CDR2 is SVGIG (reference sequence). Trimming pared 4 bases from V and 1 base from J, leaving 7 bases between. Written as DNA, the CDR3 is TGTGCCTGGACGCGTGATAACTATGGCTACACCTTC. Encoded protein: CAWTRDNYGYTF. The variable domain in full, with the rest retrieved from reference TRBV30 and TRBJ1-2, is SQTIHQWPATLVQPVGSPLSLECTVEGTSNPNLYWYRQAAGRGLQLLFYSVGIGQISSEVPQNLSASRPQDRQFILSSKKLLLSDSGFYLCAWTRDNYGYTFGSGTRLTVV.

The CDR3 nucleotides are TGTGCCAGCAGCCAAGATCCGAGGGCCGGGGAGACCCAGTACTTC. As protein: CASSQDPRAGETQYF. The V call is TRBV4-2, the J call TRBJ2-5, with a possible D match to TRBD2 (5 bases). V was cut by 0 bases and J by 5 bases, with 13 bases left in between. The CDR3 is made up of 15 amino acids. Germline V CDR1 and CDR2: LGHNA, YNFKEQ.

This clone was seen only a few times. The chain joins TRBV5-1 to TRBJ2-3; perhaps TRBD1 as D (5 bases). Trimming stripped 0 bases from V and 1 base from J, with 9 bases between. This CDR3 has 15 amino acids. The germline V gene has CDR1 SGHRS and CDR2 YFSETQ. In DNA, the CDR3 is TGCGCCAGCAGCTTGGAAGGGGTTGGCACAGATACGCAGTATTTT. Protein sequence: CASSLEGVGTDTQYF. The full variable domain, rest sourced from reference TRBV5-1 and TRBJ2-3, is KAGVTQTPRYLIKTRGQQVTLSCSPISGHRSVSWYQQTPGQGLQFLFEYFSETQRNKGNFPGRFSGRQFSNSRSEMNVSTLELGDSALYLCASSLEGVGTDTQYFGPGTRLTVL.

This clone was counted only a few times. The V gene is TRBV2, the J gene TRBJ1-2; no clear D. Per germline, CDR1 SNHLY and CDR2 FYNNEI. V was pared by 3 bases and J by 4 bases, with 9 bases between. The CDR3 sequence is 13 residues long. CDR3 DNA: TGTGCCAGCAGTGACGACGGAATCTATGGCTACACCTTC. Residues: CASSDDGIYGYTF.

This clone was detected only a few times. CDR3 nucleotide sequence: TGTGCCAGCAGCTTACGGACAGGGACTAACTATGGCTACACCTTC. Translated: CASSLRTGTNYGYTF. The V call is TRBV7-2, the J call TRBJ1-2, with TRBD1 identical over 8 bases. The CDR3 extends over 15 amino acids. Germline loops: CDR1 SGHTA, CDR2 FQGNSA. V shed 2 bases, J shed 0 bases, and the junction held 2 bases outside the gene matches.

The CDR3 coding sequence is TGTGCCAGCAGTCTGCCCTCTGGGGCCAACGTCCTGACTTTC. Amino acids: CASSLPSGANVLTF. The chain carries TRBV27 and TRBJ2-6; D remains ambiguous. Between the trimmed V and J ends, which lost 5 bases and 0 bases, there was a span of 5 bases. The CDR3 runs to 14 residues. Germline V gene data show CDR1 as MNHEY and CDR2 as SMNVEV (reference sequence).

The V call is TRBV9, the J call TRBJ2-2, with D perhaps being TRBD1 or TRBD2 (5 bases each). The V gene lost 3 bases and the J gene lost 4 bases, with 16 bases spanning the gap. In germline, CDR1 is SGDLS, CDR2 YYNGEE. The CDR3 runs 16 residues. The CDR3 DNA follows: TGTGCCAGCAGCGACCTCCGGGACGGGCGCACCGGGGAGCTGTTTTTT. Amino acid sequence: CASSDLRDGRTGELFF.

There are a few counts of this clone. The rearrangement uses TRBV5-1 and TRBJ2-3, with D tentatively TRBD1 (6 bases). This CDR3 region has 14 residues. Trimming removed 1 base from V and 3 bases from J, with 9 bases in between. CDR1 SGHRS and CDR2 YFSETQ come from the germline V gene. CDR3 DNA: TGCGCCAGCAGCTTGTACAGGGAGACAGATACGCAGTATTTT. Protein product: CASSLYRETDTQYF.